This passage covers 12 T cell receptor beta chains from one sample sequenced in a study of blood T cell repertoires in COVID-19. The table came from immunoSEQ multiplex PCR; TCRdb's copy has only in-frame clones and leaves some out. The table lists about 260,000 clones, 70% to 90% of them singletons. Specimen: peripheral blood. Source of these receptors: a man under 40 with active or convalescent COVID-19.

In this sample, this clone turned up a few times. The chain has TRBV3-1 (or the pseudogene TRBV3-2) and TRBJ1-2; D call uncertain. Germline V gives CDR1 LGHDT, CDR2 YNNKEL (reference sequence). V was trimmed by 0 bases and J by 8 bases, leaving 16 bases between them. The CDR3 is 15 amino acids. CDR3 DNA sequence: TGTGCCAGCAGCCAAGAATCGGCCCCGGGAAGAGGCTACACCTTC. Amino acids: CASSQESAPGRGYTF.

The gene calls are TRBV10-3 and TRBJ1-2, with no clear D. With 4 bases removed from V and 7 bases from J, the gap between germline ends came to 19 bases. The CDR3 runs to 15 residues. The germline V gene has CDR1 ENHRY and CDR2 SYGVKD. DNA for the CDR3: TGTGCCATCAGTGGTCCAGGCCCGAGTTCAGGTGGCTACACCTTC. Its protein is CAISGPGPSSGGYTF.

This rearrangement joins TRBV9 to TRBJ1-6; 9 nucleotides align to TRBD1. Germline V lookup: CDR1 SGDLS, CDR2 YYNGEE. CDR3 length: 17 residues. With 0 bases clipped from V and 7 bases from J, the junction kept 8 bases outside the gene matches. CDR3 nucleotide sequence: TGTGCCAGCAGCGTAGGTTCTGGGGGACAGGGAAATTCACCCCTCCACTTT. This gives the protein CASSVGSGGQGNSPLHF. The full variable domain, rest sourced from reference TRBV9 and TRBJ1-6, is DSGVTQTPKHLITATGQRVTLRCSPRSGDLSVYWYQQSLDQGLQFLIQYYNGEERAKGNILERFSAQQFPDLHSELNLSSLELGDSALYFCASSVGSGGQGNSPLHFGNGTRLTVT.

The chain has TRBV9 and TRBJ2-2, with TRBD2 matching over 8 bases. This CDR3 has 15 amino acids. Germline V CDR1 and CDR2: SGDLS, YYNGEE. V lost 4 bases and J lost 0; bases outside the gene matches: 2. The CDR3 nucleotides are TGTGCCAGCAGCCGTAGCGGGGCGAACACCGGGGAGCTGTTTTTT. Amino acid sequence: CASSRSGANTGELFF.

This clone was recorded once. The chain couples TRBV9 to TRBJ2-7, with TRBD2 identical over 7 bases. The germline gives CDR1 SGDLS, CDR2 YYNGEE. The length of the CDR3 is 14 residues. Unmatched junction bases numbered 3, after V lost 0 bases and J lost 3 bases. CDR3 sequence (DNA): TGTGCCAGCAGCGTAGGCGGGGGATTCTACGAGCAGTACTTC. Translated, it gives CASSVGGGFYEQYF.

This chain joins TRBV7-2 and TRBJ1-1; 9 bases line up with TRBD1. Germline V CDR1 and CDR2: SGHTA, FQGNSA. Trimming took 3 bases from V and 5 from J; bases not matched to a gene: 4. This CDR3 spans 14 amino acids. This CDR3 reads CASSLTGGRTEAFF. CDR3 sequence (DNA): TGTGCCAGCAGCTTGACAGGGGGACGGACTGAAGCTTTCTTT.

V is TRBV4-3 and J is TRBJ1-1; TRBD1 agrees at 8 bases. The germline CDR1 and CDR2 sequences are LGHNA and YSLEER. J was trimmed by 0 bases and V by 4 bases; bases with no gene match: 13. This CDR3 comprises 18 residues. The CDR3 loop is CASSLRTGYGFVNTEAFF. The CDR3 bases are TGCGCCAGCAGCCTAAGGACAGGGTATGGATTCGTGAACACTGAAGCTTTCTTT.

This clone was seen a single time. The chain joins TRBV30 to TRBJ1-1; tentatively, D is TRBD1 (6 bases). Trimming shortened V by 5 bases and J by 11 bases, and 18 bases separated the two germline ends. The CDR3 covers 12 residues. CDR1 GTSNPN and CDR2 SVGIG come from the germline V gene (reference sequence). CDR3 loop: CAWEETGIAAFF. CDR3 DNA sequence: TGTGCCTGGGAAGAAACAGGGATCGCGGCTTTCTTT.

This rearrangement joins TRBV11-2 to TRBJ2-3; tentatively, D is TRBD2 (6 bases). Germline assignment: CDR1 SGHAT and CDR2 FQNNGV. With 3 bases removed from V and 1 base from J, the gap between germline ends came to 14 bases. This CDR3 spans 16 amino acids. CDR3 residues: CASSFGARGGTDTQYF. The CDR3 region has the DNA TGTGCCAGCAGCTTTGGGGCGCGGGGAGGCACAGATACGCAGTATTTT. The whole variable domain, remainder taken from reference TRBV11-2 and TRBJ2-3, is EAGVAQSPRYKIIEKRQSVAFWCNPISGHATLYWYQQILGQGPKLLIQFQNNGVVDDSQLPKDRFSAERLKGVDSTLKIQPAKLEDSAVYLCASSFGARGGTDTQYFGPGTRLTVL.

The V and J genes are TRBV7-3 and TRBJ1-3; D is possibly TRBD1 (5 bases). This CDR3 region has 16 residues. Germline-derived CDR1 and CDR2 are SGHTA and FQGTGA. V lost 3 bases to trimming and J lost 4 bases, with 16 bases between them. The CDR3 nucleotides read TGTGCCAGCAGCTTCGGCAGGGAATCGTTCGGAAACACCATATATTTT. Protein: CASSFGRESFGNTIYF.

This chain uses TRBV5-8 with TRBJ2-7, with a tentative D call TRBD1 (6 bases). Germline V gene lookup returns CDR1 SGHTS and CDR2 YDEGEE. Trimming took 0 bases from V and 1 from J, leaving 8 bases between them. The CDR3 runs to 14 residues. The CDR3 DNA sequence: TGTGCCAGCAGCTTGGGAGGACAGTCCTACGAGCAGTACTTC. It translates to CASSLGGQSYEQYF.

The chain has TRBV5-6 and TRBJ1-5; 9 nucleotides align to TRBD1. In germline, CDR1 is SGHDT, CDR2 YYEEEE. The ends lost 3 bases at V and 3 bases at J; junction bases unmatched: 7. The CDR3 totals 16 residues. CDR3: CASSSRQGGTNQPQHF. The CDR3 region has the DNA TGTGCCAGCAGCTCTAGACAGGGGGGAACCAATCAGCCCCAGCATTTT.